The 8 T cell receptor beta chains below all came from one sample that was sequenced in a study of blood T cell repertoires in COVID-19. Libraries were prepared by immunoSEQ multiplex PCR; TCRdb keeps only in-frame clonotypes and omits some of them. This sample has 200,000 to 300,000 clones, with approximately 86% found just once. What was sequenced was peripheral blood. All receptors derive from a woman aged 55-69 years with COVID-19, enrolled during active disease.

The rearrangement joins TRBV29-1 to TRBJ1-1; possibly TRBD1 for D (6 bases). Trimming removed 4 bases from V and 6 bases from J, with 15 bases in between. CDR1 and CDR2 (germline): SQVTM, ANQGSEA. The CDR3 spans 13 residues. CDR3 in DNA: TGCAGCGTTGCCCTAGTGGCAGGGGCTGAAGCTTTCTTT. This codes for CSVALVAGAEAFF. The variable domain in full, completed from reference TRBV29-1 and TRBJ1-1, reads SAVISQKPSRDICQRGTSLTIQCQVDSQVTMMFWYRQQPGQSLTLIATANQGSEATYESGFVIDKFPISRPNLTFSTLTVSNMSPEDSSIYLCSVALVAGAEAFFGQGTRLTVV.

This chain uses TRBV11-2 with TRBJ2-1; D call uncertain. Germline V gene sequence: CDR1 SGHAT, CDR2 FQNNGV. The CDR3 is 14 amino acids. V shed 1 base and J shed 5 bases, with 9 bases lying between them. The CDR3 DNA reads as TGTGCCAGCAGCTTAGGCGGTCAAAACAATGAGCAGTTCTTC. It is translated as CASSLGGQNNEQFF.

The rearrangement links TRBV24-1 to TRBJ1-5, with 11 nucleotides matching TRBD1. CDR1 and CDR2 from the germline V gene are KGHDR and SFDVKD. The CDR3 runs to 15 residues. J was trimmed by 6 bases and V by 7 bases; bases with no gene match: 7. CDR3 residues: CATRKDRGQVQPQHF. In DNA form, the CDR3 reads TGTGCCACCAGGAAGGACAGGGGGCAGGTTCAGCCCCAGCATTTT.

The chain has TRBV6-5 and TRBJ1-4; perhaps TRBD1 as D (6 bases). The germline V and J ends were trimmed by 2 bases and 2 bases, with 9 bases remaining between them. Germline assignment: CDR1 MNHEY and CDR2 SVGAGI. This CDR3 spans 15 amino acids. CDR3 sequence: CASSYAQGTNEKLFF. The CDR3 nucleotides are TGTGCCAGCAGTTACGCCCAGGGGACTAATGAAAAACTGTTTTTT.

The genes are TRBV19 and TRBJ2-1; D gene ambiguous. This CDR3 region has 15 residues. Germline values: CDR1 LNHDA, CDR2 SQIVND (reference sequence). The V and J ends lost 6 bases and 0 bases respectively, with 12 bases between them. The CDR3 coding sequence is TGTGCCAGTAGGGCCGAAGTTGGCTCCTACAATGAGCAGTTCTTC. Residues: CASRAEVGSYNEQFF.

The chain combines TRBV29-1 with TRBJ2-7; the match to TRBD1 covers 7 bases. The CDR3 runs 13 residues. Germline CDR1 reads SQVTM; CDR2 reads ANQGSEA. J was trimmed by 5 bases and V by 6 bases; bases with no gene match: 10. The CDR3 nucleotides are TGCAGCGTGCAACAGGGGACCCGTAACGAGCAGTACTTC. Translating it yields CSVQQGTRNEQYF.

The chain carries TRBV7-2 and TRBJ1-4; D gene unclear. There are 14 residues in the CDR3. The V end was cut by 1 base, the J end by 4 bases, with 7 bases between. Germline V gene lookup returns CDR1 SGHTA and CDR2 FQGNSA. The CDR3 DNA reads TGTGCCAGCAGCTTAGGTCGTATTAATGAAAAACTGTTTTTT. It yields the protein CASSLGRINEKLFF.

The CDR3 region is CAWSRQGVTDEQFF. In DNA form, the CDR3 reads TGTGCCTGGAGCCGACAGGGGGTCACCGATGAGCAGTTCTTC. The chain links TRBV30 to TRBJ2-1; 9 nucleotides agree with TRBD1. This CDR3 region has 14 residues. Germline CDR1 reads GTSNPN; CDR2 reads SVGIG (reference sequence). Unmatched junction bases numbered 8, after V lost 3 bases and J lost 8 bases.